A selection of T cell receptor beta chains follows, all from one sample in a study of blood T cell repertoires in COVID-19. Clones were sequenced by immunoSEQ multiplex PCR, and TCRdb holds only the in-frame ones, with some missing. The data hold about 70,000 clones, with about 86% observed a single time. Sequenced: peripheral blood. The receptors were gathered from a man aged 70 or older with active COVID-19. Each CDR3 is given with its conserved first and last residue. The D gene is left open where the match is weak. Some rows have no size entry. The others give once, few or many, or a class for an expanded clone.

d_call j_call v_call clone_size cdr3_nt cdr3_aa
NA TRBJ1-6 TRBV5-1 NA TGCGCCAGCAGCGACTCCAAGGACAGCCGCTATAATTCACCCCTCCACTTT CASSDSKDSRYNSPLHF
TRBD1 TRBJ2-2 TRBV19 once TGTGCCAGTAGCCCGGTCGGCCAGGGGGCGGACGGGGAGCTGTTTTTT CASSPVGQGADGELFF
TRBD1 TRBJ2-7 TRBV19 once TGTGCCAGTAGTCCCCAAGCAGGGGGCTACGAGCAGTACTTC CASSPQAGGYEQYF
TRBD1 TRBJ1-1 TRBV7-9 few TGTGCCAGCAGCGCCCCCGGGACAGTAATCATGAACACTGAAGCTTTCTTT CASSAPGTVIMNTEAFF
NA TRBJ2-1 TRBV5-8 NA TGTGCCAGCAATATCCCGGGGGGCCGGGGGAATGAGCAGTTCTTC CASNIPGGRGNEQFF
TRBD2 TRBJ2-4 TRBV19 NA TGTGCCAGTAGTACGGGGGGGGCCCGTATGGGCATTCAGTACTTC CASSTGGARMGIQYF
TRBD1 TRBJ2-7 TRBV9 NA TGTGCCAGCAGCGCCGAAGACAGGGGCTCCTACGAGCAGTACTTC CASSAEDRGSYEQYF
NA TRBJ2-5 TRBV15 NA TGTGCCACCAGCAGAGATTGGGCCAGGGGGGAAGAGACCCAGTACTTC CATSRDWARGEETQYF
TRBD1 TRBJ2-7 TRBV6-5 NA TGTGCCAGCAGCCCATCGACAGGGTGGTCCTACGAGCAGTACTTC CASSPSTGWSYEQYF
NA TRBJ2-5 TRBV2 NA TGTGCCAGCAGTGAAGCGGGGGCTAGCGGCCAAGAGACCCAGTACTTC CASSEAGASGQETQYF
TRBD2 TRBJ2-1 TRBV5-8 NA TGTGCCAGCACCCCCCTGGGCCTAGCGGCTCCGGGGCCCTACAATGAGCAGTTCTTC CASTPLGLAAPGPYNEQFF
NA TRBJ2-4 TRBV28 NA TGTGCCAGCACCCCGGCGGCGGGAGCCAAAAACATTCAGTACTTC CASTPAAGAKNIQYF
NA TRBJ2-7 TRBV20-1 NA TGCTGTGCTTGTGGGGGTTGGGGAGTGGGCGAGCAGTACTTC CCACGGWGVGEQYF
TRBD1 TRBJ1-2 TRBV10-3 NA TGTGCCATCAGTGCTGACAGGGGGCGCCCGGATGGCTACACCTTC CAISADRGRPDGYTF
TRBD2 TRBJ2-7 TRBV7-2 NA TGTGCCAGCAGCCCCTCTAGCGGCAGCTCCTACGAGCAGTACTTC CASSPSSGSSYEQYF